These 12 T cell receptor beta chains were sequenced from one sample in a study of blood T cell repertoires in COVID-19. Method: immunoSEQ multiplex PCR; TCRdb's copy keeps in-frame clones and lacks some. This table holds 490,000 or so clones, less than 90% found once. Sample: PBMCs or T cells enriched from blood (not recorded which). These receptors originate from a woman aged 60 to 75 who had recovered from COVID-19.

Here the CDR3 reads CASSLTGGFVQFF. The DNA of the CDR3 is TGTGCCAGCAGTTTGACAGGGGGGTTCGTGCAGTTCTTC. This chain uses TRBV12-3 or TRBV12-4 with TRBJ2-1; 9 positions match TRBD1. This CDR3 has 13 amino acids. V trimming: 3 bases; J trimming: 12 bases; junction bases outside the gene matches: 6.

The chain's CDR3 is CATSALGQYGYTF. CDR3 bases: TGTGCCACCAGTGCCTTGGGCCAATATGGCTACACCTTC. The chain carries TRBV24-1 and TRBJ1-2; D remains unclear. Trimming left V 5 bases short and J 5 bases short, with 11 bases between. CDR1 KGHDR and CDR2 SFDVKD come from the germline V gene. The CDR3 spans 13 residues.

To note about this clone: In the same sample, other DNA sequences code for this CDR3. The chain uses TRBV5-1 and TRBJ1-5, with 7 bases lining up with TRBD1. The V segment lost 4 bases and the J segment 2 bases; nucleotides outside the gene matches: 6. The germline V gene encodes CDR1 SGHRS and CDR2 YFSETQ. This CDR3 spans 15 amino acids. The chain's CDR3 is CASSPGQVGNQPQHF. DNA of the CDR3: TGCGCCAGCAGCCCTGGACAGGTCGGCAATCAGCCCCAGCATTTT. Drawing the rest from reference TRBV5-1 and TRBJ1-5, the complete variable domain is KAGVTQTPRYLIKTRGQQVTLSCSPISGHRSVSWYQQTPGQGLQFLFEYFSETQRNKGNFPGRFSGRQFSNSRSEMNVSTLELGDSALYLCASSPGQVGNQPQHFGDGTRLSIL.

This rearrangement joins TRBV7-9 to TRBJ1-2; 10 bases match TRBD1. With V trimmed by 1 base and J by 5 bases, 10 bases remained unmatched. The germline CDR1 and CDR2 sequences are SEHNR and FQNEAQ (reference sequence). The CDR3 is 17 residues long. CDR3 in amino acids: CASSLGTTGGDWYGYTF. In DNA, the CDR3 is TGTGCCAGCAGCTTAGGGACGACAGGGGGCGATTGGTATGGCTACACCTTC. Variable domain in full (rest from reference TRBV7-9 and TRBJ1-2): DTGVSQNPRHKITKRGQNVTFRCDPISEHNRLYWYRQTLGQGPEFLTYFQNEAQLEKSRLLSDRFSAERPKGSFSTLEIQRTEQGDSAMYLCASSLGTTGGDWYGYTFGSGTRLTVV.

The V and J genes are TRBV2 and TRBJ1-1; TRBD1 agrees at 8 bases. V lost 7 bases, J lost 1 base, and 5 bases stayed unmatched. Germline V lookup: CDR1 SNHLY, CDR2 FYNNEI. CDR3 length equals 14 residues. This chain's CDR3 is CASNTGTGNTEAFF. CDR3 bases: TGTGCCAGCAACACCGGGACAGGGAACACTGAAGCTTTCTTT.

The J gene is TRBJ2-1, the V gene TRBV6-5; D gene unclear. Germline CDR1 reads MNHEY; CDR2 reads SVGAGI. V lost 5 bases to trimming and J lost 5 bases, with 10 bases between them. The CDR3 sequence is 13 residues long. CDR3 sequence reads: CASSNLQDNEQFF. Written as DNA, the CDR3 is TGTGCCAGCAGTAATTTGCAGGACAATGAGCAGTTCTTC.

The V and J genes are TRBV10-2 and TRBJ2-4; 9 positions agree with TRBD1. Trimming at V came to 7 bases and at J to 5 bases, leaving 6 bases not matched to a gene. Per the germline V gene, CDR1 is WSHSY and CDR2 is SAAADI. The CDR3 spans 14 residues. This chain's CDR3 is CASMGQGRENIQYF. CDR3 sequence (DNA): TGCGCCAGCATGGGACAGGGTCGCGAAAACATTCAGTACTTC.

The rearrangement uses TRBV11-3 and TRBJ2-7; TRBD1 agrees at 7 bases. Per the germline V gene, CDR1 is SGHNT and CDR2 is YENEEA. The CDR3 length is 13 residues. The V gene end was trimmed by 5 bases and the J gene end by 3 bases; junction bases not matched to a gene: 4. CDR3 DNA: TGTGCCAGCAGCCCCTGGACAGGCTACGAGCAGTACTTC. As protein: CASSPWTGYEQYF.

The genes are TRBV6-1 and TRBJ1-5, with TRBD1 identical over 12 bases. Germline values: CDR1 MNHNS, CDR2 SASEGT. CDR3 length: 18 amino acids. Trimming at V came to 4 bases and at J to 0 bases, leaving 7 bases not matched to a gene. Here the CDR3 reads CASSVRGTGGNSNQPQHF. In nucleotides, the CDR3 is TGTGCCAGCAGTGTCAGAGGGACAGGGGGCAATAGCAATCAGCCCCAGCATTTT.

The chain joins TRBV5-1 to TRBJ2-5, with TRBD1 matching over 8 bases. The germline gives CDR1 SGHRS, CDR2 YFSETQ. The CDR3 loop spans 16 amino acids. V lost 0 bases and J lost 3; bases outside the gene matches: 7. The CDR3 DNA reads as TGCGCCAGCAGCTTGGTCTCGGGACAGGAAAAAGAGACCCAGTACTTC. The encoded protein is CASSLVSGQEKETQYF.

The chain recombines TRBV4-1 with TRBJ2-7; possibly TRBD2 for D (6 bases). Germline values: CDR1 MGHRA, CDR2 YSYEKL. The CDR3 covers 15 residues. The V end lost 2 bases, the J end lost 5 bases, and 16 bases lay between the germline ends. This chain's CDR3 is CASSQPGVRGNEQYF. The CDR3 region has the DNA TGCGCCAGCAGCCAACCGGGGGTGCGGGGAAACGAGCAGTACTTC.

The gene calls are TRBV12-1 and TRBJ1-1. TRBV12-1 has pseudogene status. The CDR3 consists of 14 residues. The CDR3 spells CASSSQGGSTEAFF. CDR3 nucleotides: TGTGCCAGCAGCTCCCAGGGAGGGAGCACTGAAGCTTTCTTT.